This T cell receptor (beta chain) was obtained from a study of radiation and T cells in renal cell carcinoma (TCRdb year 2020). The study in broad terms: Samples were obtained from a clinical trial, in which 15 Gy stereotactic body radiation therapy was delivered to primary renal cell carcinomas and nephrectomy was performed 4 weeks later. In total, fewer than 55 samples, comprising approximately 26 tumors and approximately 27 peripheral blood samples, were subjected to TCR beta sequencing. In the approximately 53 samples combined, about 4 million unique CDR3 nucleotide sequences were found, encoding roughly 2,500,000 unique CDR3 amino acid sequences.

CDR3 length: 19 amino acids, cysteine to phenylalanine. Only the CDR3 DNA stays, 57 bases, in frame from base 1. The germline V gene gives CDR1 as LGHNT and CDR2 as FRNRAP. Trimming at the junction amounts to 2 bases on V and 4 bases on J, and the germline ends lie 24 bases apart. On the study overall, not on this receptor specifically: The single-armed trial design could not address effects of radiation dose or scheduling on the TCR repertoire. Because pretreatment tumor biopsies were not available, the study could not determine whether clonotypes were already present within the tumor at baseline. In blood, the top tumor clonotypes increased from baseline to 2 weeks after radiation and then shrank by 4 weeks, which suggests a temporary expansion of tumor-resident clones. Tracking of blood repertoire dynamics stopped at less than five weeks after treatment, with no follow-up past that point.

For this clone: Which antigen it targets is not known. One base away there is no much larger clone; base qualities are not given.

The time point label corresponds to: baseline pretreatment blood. The sample's treatment or condition label, decoded: 15 Gy SBRT to primary tumor, nephrectomy 4 weeks later. To follow tumor-enriched clonotypes, serial peripheral blood was collected from radiation-treated patients at baseline and at 2 weeks and 4 weeks after SBRT. Every patient had renal cell carcinoma of clear cell pathology. Genomic DNA for TCR sequencing was prepared using the QIAamp DNA Blood Mini Kit (Qiagen). The analyses included only samples that passed all quality control checks. Following the manufacturer's recommendations, the immunoSEQ kit was used to generate TCR beta libraries from genomic DNA. Library preparation used a first multiplex PCR with proprietary primers, then a second PCR adding unique barcodes, with bead cleanups after each round. Each sample batch included a kit-provided positive control reaction and a negative control reaction. The final libraries underwent checking on an Agilent 4200 TapeStation D1000 ScreenTape, volumetric pooling, and quantification by qPCR. Sequencing was performed on an Illumina NextSeq500 using a MidOutput 150-cycle cartridge, with 156 Read1 cycles, 15 Index1 cycles, and the kit custom primers. The pooled library was loaded at about 1 pM, with an approximately 20% PhiX control spiked in. Turning to the authors' computational methods: The vendor-processed data were analyzed in R, and a clonotype was defined as all T cells that share the same CDR3 nucleotide sequence. For clone abundance analyses, frequencies were normalized to the 10,000 most abundant clones per sample. Public T cell clones, which averaged fewer than five per sample, were removed prior to analysis. A difference in abundance of at least 32-fold between compartments was used to define tumor-enriched and baseline blood-enriched clonotypes. A beta-binomial differential abundance model was used to identify clonotypes that were expanded or contracted between blood time points. Tumor-blood repertoire similarity was measured with the Baroni-Urbani and Buser coefficient, and group comparisons used two-tailed Wilcoxon tests in R. Here the immuneACCESS table is served through TCRdb, limited to in-frame sequences with V and J called. Missing clones are a known gap in these copies; in checked studies unresolved V genes cover under half, and the rest lacks a known reason. V, J and clone size are those of that table, while D and trimming were read from the DNA. This sample holds roughly 130,000 clones; roughly 90% were observed only once. The ten largest make up 9.5% to 15% of the sample.

This TCR was sampled from a woman in her fifties or sixties with renal cell carcinoma. The V and J segments used are TRBV12-5 and TRBJ2-1, with TRBD2 as a weak D call on 6 bases. The sequencing here drew on blood, taken from a patient whose treatment included radiotherapy and nephrectomy. The nucleotide sequence is given as TGTGCTAGTGGTTTGCCAGACAGTTTGTTCGGGACTTTATACAATGAGCAGTTCTTC. Translated, this is CASGLPDSLFGTLYNEQFF.